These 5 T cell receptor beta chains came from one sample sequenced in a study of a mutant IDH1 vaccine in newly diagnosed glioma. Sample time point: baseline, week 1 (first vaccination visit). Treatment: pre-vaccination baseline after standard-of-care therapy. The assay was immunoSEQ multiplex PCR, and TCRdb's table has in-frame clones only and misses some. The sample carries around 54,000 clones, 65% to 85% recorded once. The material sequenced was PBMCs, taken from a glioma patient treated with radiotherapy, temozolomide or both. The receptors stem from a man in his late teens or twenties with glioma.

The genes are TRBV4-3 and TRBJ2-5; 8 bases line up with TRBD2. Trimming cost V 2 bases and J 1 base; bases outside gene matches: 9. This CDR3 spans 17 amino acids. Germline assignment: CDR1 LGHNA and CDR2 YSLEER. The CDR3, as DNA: TGCGCCAGCAGCCAACTCGGAGTAGCGGGGTCCCAAGAGACCCAGTACTTC. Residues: CASSQLGVAGSQETQYF.

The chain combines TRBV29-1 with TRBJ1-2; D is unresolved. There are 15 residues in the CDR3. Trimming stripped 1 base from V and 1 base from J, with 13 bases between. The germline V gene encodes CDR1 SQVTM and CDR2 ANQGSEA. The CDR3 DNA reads TGCAGCGTTGAAGGGGCTGGAAAATATAACTATGGCTACACCTTC. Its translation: CSVEGAGKYNYGYTF. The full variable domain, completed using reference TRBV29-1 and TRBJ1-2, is SAVISQKPSRDICQRGTSLTIQCQVDSQVTMMFWYRQQPGQSLTLIATANQGSEATYESGFVIDKFPISRPNLTFSTLTVSNMSPEDSSIYLCSVEGAGKYNYGYTFGSGTRLTVV.

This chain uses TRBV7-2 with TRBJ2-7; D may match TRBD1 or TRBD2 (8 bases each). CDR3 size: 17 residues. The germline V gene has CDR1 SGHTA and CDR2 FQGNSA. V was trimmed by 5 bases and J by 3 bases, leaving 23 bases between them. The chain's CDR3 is CASSHYRGGQALYEQYF. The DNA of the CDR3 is TGTGCCAGCAGCCACTACCGGGGGGGACAGGCTCTCTACGAGCAGTACTTC.

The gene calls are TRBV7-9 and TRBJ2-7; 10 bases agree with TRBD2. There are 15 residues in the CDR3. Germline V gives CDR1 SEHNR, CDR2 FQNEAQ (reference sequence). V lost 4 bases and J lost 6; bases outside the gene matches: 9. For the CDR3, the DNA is TGTGCCAGCAGCTCACCAGCGCTAGCGGGAGCCGAGCAGTACTTC. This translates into CASSSPALAGAEQYF. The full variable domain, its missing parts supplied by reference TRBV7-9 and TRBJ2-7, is DTGVSQNPRHKITKRGQNVTFRCDPISEHNRLYWYRQTLGQGPEFLTYFQNEAQLEKSRLLSDRFSAERPKGSFSTLEIQRTEQGDSAMYLCASSSPALAGAEQYFGPGTRLTVT.

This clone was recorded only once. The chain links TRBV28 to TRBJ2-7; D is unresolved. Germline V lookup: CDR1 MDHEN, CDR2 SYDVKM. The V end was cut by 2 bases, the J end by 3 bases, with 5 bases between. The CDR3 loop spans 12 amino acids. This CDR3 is CASSLQRYEQYF. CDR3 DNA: TGTGCCAGCAGTTTACAACGCTACGAGCAGTACTTC.